The 19 T cell receptor beta chains below all came from one sample that was sequenced in a study of technical replicates of blood from a few donors. Using immunoSEQ multiplex PCR, the repertoire was profiled, and TCRdb retains in-frame clones only, with some absent. Here the sample spans tens of thousands of clones, 92% being singletons. The material sequenced was T cells isolated from PBMCs. The receptors originated from a human donor in good health.

The chain combines TRBV30 with TRBJ2-3; TRBD2 agrees at 10 bases. The germline gives CDR1 GTSNPN, CDR2 SVGIG (reference sequence). This CDR3 has 13 amino acids. V trimming: 3 bases; J trimming: 11 bases; junction bases outside the gene matches: 8. CDR3 sequence (DNA): TGTGCCTGGAGCCGAACTAGCGGGACCGTGCAGTATTTT. Translation: CAWSRTSGTVQYF.

The V gene is TRBV19, the J gene TRBJ1-2; 7 bases align to TRBD1. Germline lookup yields CDR1 LNHDA and CDR2 SQIVND (reference sequence). This CDR3 has 15 residues. Germline trimming cut 3 bases from V and 4 bases from J; bases unmatched to any gene: 8. The chain's CDR3 is CASSIGAAGGYGYTF. CDR3 in DNA: TGTGCCAGTAGTATCGGAGCGGCAGGGGGCTATGGCTACACCTTC. Combining the CDR3 with reference TRBV19 and TRBJ1-2 gives the whole variable domain DGGITQSPKYLFRKEGQNVTLSCEQNLNHDAMYWYRQDPGQGLRLIYYSQIVNDFQKGDIAEGYSVSREKKESFPLTVTSAQKNPTAFYLCASSIGAAGGYGYTFGSGTRLTVV.

This clone came up once. The chain carries TRBV5-1 and TRBJ1-5, with 8 bases fitting TRBD1. J was trimmed by 7 bases and V by 4 bases; bases with no gene match: 7. The CDR3 has 14 residues. The germline CDR1 and CDR2 sequences are SGHRS and YFSETQ. The CDR3 here is CASSVDRVRQPQHF. The CDR3 DNA sequence: TGCGCCAGCAGCGTGGACAGGGTCCGCCAGCCCCAGCATTTT.

The rearrangement links TRBV14 to TRBJ2-1; a weak D match, TRBD1 (5 bases). Looked up from germline, CDR1 is SGHDN and CDR2 is FVKESK. With 0 bases removed from V and 0 bases from J, the gap between germline ends came to 21 bases. This CDR3 has 20 amino acids. The CDR3 is CASSQELTRLGVNSYNEQFF. For the CDR3, the DNA is TGTGCCAGCAGCCAAGAATTGACTCGATTAGGGGTTAACTCCTACAATGAGCAGTTCTTC. Supplemented by reference TRBV14 and TRBJ2-1, the full variable domain reads EAGVTQFPSHSVIEKGQTVTLRCDPISGHDNLYWYRRVMGKEIKFLLHFVKESKQDESGMPNNRFLAERTGGTYSTLKVQPAELEDSGVYFCASSQELTRLGVNSYNEQFFGPGTRLTVL.

The gene calls are TRBV14 and TRBJ2-1, with 11 bases lining up with TRBD2. Germline values: CDR1 SGHDN, CDR2 FVKESK. Trimming took 3 bases from V and 5 from J; bases not matched to a gene: 12. This CDR3 is built from 18 residues. The CDR3 here is CASSQTGTSGVEDNEQFF. In DNA form, the CDR3 reads TGTGCCAGCAGCCAGACCGGGACTAGCGGCGTTGAGGACAATGAGCAGTTCTTC. Filled out from reference TRBV14 and TRBJ2-1, the complete variable domain reads EAGVTQFPSHSVIEKGQTVTLRCDPISGHDNLYWYRRVMGKEIKFLLHFVKESKQDESGMPNNRFLAERTGGTYSTLKVQPAELEDSGVYFCASSQTGTSGVEDNEQFFGPGTRLTVL.

This chain connects TRBV6-5 to TRBJ2-7, with TRBD2 identical over 8 bases. V shed 0 bases, J shed 3 bases, and the junction held 4 bases outside the gene matches. CDR3 size: 15 residues. Per the germline V gene, CDR1 is MNHEY and CDR2 is SVGAGI. This chain's CDR3 is CASSYSSAGGYEQYF. The DNA for the CDR3 is TGTGCCAGCAGTTACTCCTCCGCGGGAGGCTACGAGCAGTACTTC.

This rearrangement joins TRBV11-3 to TRBJ1-1; D is ambiguous. The CDR3 runs 16 residues. Trimming took 0 bases from V and 1 from J, leaving 12 bases between them. Germline CDR1 reads SGHNT; CDR2 reads YENEEA. The CDR3 sequence: CASSLDKTQQNTEAFF. The CDR3 DNA follows: TGTGCCAGCAGCTTAGATAAGACACAACAGAACACTGAAGCTTTCTTT.

The chain is built from TRBV5-1 and TRBJ2-5; TRBD2 aligns across 14 bases. The CDR3 sequence is 16 residues long. Germline V gives CDR1 SGHRS, CDR2 YFSETQ. The ends lost 0 bases at V and 5 bases at J; junction bases unmatched: 3. The CDR3 nucleotides are TGCGCCAGCAGCTTGGAGGGACTAGCGGGAGTTGAGACCCAGTACTTC. This translates into CASSLEGLAGVETQYF.

The sample holds one count of this clone. The chain recombines TRBV27 with TRBJ2-7, with 8 bases matching TRBD2. CDR1 is MNHEY and CDR2 is SMNVEV in the germline V gene (reference sequence). The V gene end was trimmed by 3 bases and the J gene end by 5 bases; junction bases not matched to a gene: 9. The CDR3 totals 15 residues. Written as DNA, the CDR3 is TGTGCCAGCAGTTTTTACGCGGGAGGCGTGAACGAGCAGTACTTC. This sequence encodes CASSFYAGGVNEQYF.

V is TRBV28 and J is TRBJ1-2; D is unresolved. Germline CDR1 and CDR2: MDHEN and SYDVKM. V lost 6 bases to trimming and J lost 2 bases, with 7 bases between them. The CDR3 is made up of 12 amino acids. The CDR3 nucleotides read TGTGCCAGCAGGCAAGCGAACTATGGCTACACCTTC. It codes for CASRQANYGYTF.

The V call is TRBV5-1, the J call TRBJ2-7; D not certain. Germline V gene data show CDR1 as SGHRS and CDR2 as YFSETQ. V shed 2 bases and J shed 3 bases, with 3 bases lying between them. The CDR3 is 11 residues long. The CDR3 DNA reads as TGCGCCAGCAGCTTATACTACGAGCAGTACTTC. This codes for CASSLYYEQYF.

The rearrangement joins TRBV4-2 to TRBJ1-2; tentative D call: TRBD1 (6 bases). The germline V gene encodes CDR1 LGHNA and CDR2 YNFKEQ. Trimming took off 4 bases at V and 4 bases at J, with 16 bases between the two ends. This CDR3 has 15 amino acids. The CDR3 here is CASSPGQGLAYGYTF. The DNA of the CDR3 is TGTGCCAGCAGCCCTGGGCAGGGGCTGGCCTATGGCTACACCTTC.

The chain couples TRBV2 to TRBJ2-7, with 7 bases matching TRBD2. J gave up 4 bases and V 0 bases, and 9 bases lay outside the gene matches. This CDR3 is 16 amino acids long. Germline CDR1 reads SNHLY; CDR2 reads FYNNEI. The CDR3 coding sequence is TGTGCCAGCAGTGAAGCGAGGCTCGCGGGAGTATACGAGCAGTACTTC. Translating it yields CASSEARLAGVYEQYF.

Only one count was recorded for this clone. The chain joins TRBV10-3 to TRBJ2-6; a weak D match, TRBD1 (5 bases). CDR3 length: 20 residues. From germline, CDR1 is ENHRY and CDR2 SYGVKD. Trimming took off 0 bases at V and 4 bases at J, with 22 bases between the two ends. The CDR3 region is CAISESGQSHAGLGANVLTF. The CDR3 nucleotides are TGTGCCATCAGTGAGTCGGGGCAATCCCACGCAGGATTAGGGGCCAACGTCCTGACTTTC.

The CDR3 loop reads CAISDNLAGPYGYTF. The DNA for the CDR3 is TGTGCCATCAGTGATAATTTGGCAGGCCCTTACGGCTACACCTTC. This chain uses TRBV10-3 with TRBJ1-2, with D unclear. The germline CDR1 and CDR2 sequences are ENHRY and SYGVKD. This CDR3 has 15 residues. Trimming cost V 3 bases and J 8 bases, with 19 bases left between them.

The chain uses TRBV5-1 and TRBJ2-7; D might be TRBD2 (6 bases). This CDR3 is 15 amino acids long. Trimming shortened V by 2 bases and J by 0 bases, and 12 bases separated the two germline ends. Germline-derived CDR1 and CDR2 are SGHRS and YFSETQ. Here the CDR3 reads CASSFGGVGSYEQYF. CDR3 bases: TGCGCCAGCAGCTTCGGGGGAGTAGGCTCCTACGAGCAGTACTTC.

The count of this clone is one. This chain links TRBV2 with TRBJ1-1, with 8 positions matching TRBD1. V was pared by 4 bases and J by 0 bases, with 4 bases of the junction left unmatched. Germline CDR1 reads SNHLY; CDR2 reads FYNNEI. This CDR3 region has 15 residues. The CDR3 bases are TGTGCCAGCAGTGGGACAGGGAGGATGAACACTGAAGCTTTCTTT. Translating gives CASSGTGRMNTEAFF.

This clone was found once. The chain links TRBV9 to TRBJ1-1, with TRBD1 identical over 9 bases. V was pared by 7 bases and J by 5 bases, with 9 bases of the junction left unmatched. CDR3 length equals 14 residues. From germline, CDR1 is SGDLS and CDR2 YYNGEE. The DNA for the CDR3 is TGTGCCAGCTCCATCGGACAGGGGCGGACTGAAGCTTTCTTT. It translates to CASSIGQGRTEAFF.

This clone was counted a single time. The chain combines TRBV28 with TRBJ2-2; a weak D match, TRBD1 (6 bases). Trimming removed 8 bases at V and 2 bases at J, with 15 bases between. The germline CDR1 and CDR2 sequences are MDHEN and SYDVKM. There are 15 residues in the CDR3. CDR3 bases: TGTGCCAGCCTTCCGGACAGCGCTAACACCGGGGAGCTGTTTTTT. This sequence encodes CASLPDSANTGELFF.